This TCR beta chain was sequenced in a study of T-cell reconstitution after alpha-beta-depleted transplantation in children. Trimming took off 2 bases at V and 1 base at J, with 15 bases between the two ends. Germline V gene data show CDR1 as MDHEN and CDR2 as SYDVKM. The CDR3 loop spans 17 amino acids. In this sample, this clonotype turned up a few times. TCRbeta library construction was performed incorporating unique molecular identifiers. A single record per CDR3 protein comes from TCRdb applying MiXCR to the PCR reads. The sample has hundreds of thousands of distinct CDR3 sequences, 8% to 9.5% seen once.

The sample here was PBMCs from the stem cell graft donor, taken from the stem cell graft. The source of this sequence is a human donor who donated a stem cell graft to a child with acute lymphoblastic leukemia. The chain recombines TRBV28 with TRBJ1-5; D is unclear. The CDR3, as DNA: TGTGCCAGCAGTTTAACGGCGCGGTGGGGAAGCAATCAGCCCCAGCATTTT. Amino acid sequence: CASSLTARWGSNQPQHF.